This TCR beta chain was sequenced in a study of low-dose radiotherapy and immunotherapy resistance in tumors (dated by TCRdb to 2021 to 2024). In the study overall: Patients in Cohort 1 were given 0.5 Gy per fraction every 2 weeks, and the prescribed total PTV dose was 6.5 Gy. For Cohort 2, the dose was 1 Gy per fraction given every two weeks, adding up to 13 Gy in total across 26 weeks. Patients were given nivolumab as a 240 mg flat dose every two weeks and ipilimumab at 1 mg/kg every six weeks, with both drugs delivered intravenously. Every two weeks, patients got intravenous cyclophosphamide at 200 mg/m2, given one day ahead of each radiation and immunotherapy administration. Patients took aspirin 300 mg orally once daily for four cycles, starting on cycle 1 day 1. Randomization of trial participants into treatment groups was not performed. Eight patients were included in the translational analysis, namely three from the first dose cohort plus the first five from the second dose cohort.

This clonotype was observed at least ten times. This receptor's antigen is unknown. It has no much larger one-base neighbor in the sample; base qualities were not kept. First-strand cDNA was synthesized using Superscript III and a set of TRAV- and TRBV-specific primers, so that both TCRalpha and TCRbeta chains were covered. TCRs were amplified with Phusion for 15 to 20 PCR cycles, with a constant-region primer paired with the adapter attached to the V primers. Amplification of the isolated mRNA was done with the MessageAmp II aRNA Amplification Kit, which involved a roughly 17-hour in vitro transcription at 37 degrees C. mRNA for TCR sequencing was isolated with the Dynabeads mRNA DIRECT Purification Kit. A second approximately 23-cycle Phusion PCR added indexed Illumina adapters, and products were purified with AMPure XP beads. TCRalpha and TCRbeta libraries were deep-sequenced on an Illumina MiniSeq instrument. The original pipeline was this. Using custom Perl scripts, TCR sequences encoding the same protein were pooled, out-of-frame sequences were removed, and the abundance of each clonotype was computed. TCR sequences supported by only a single read were excluded from analysis. Among the metrics used to describe the repertoires were Shannon entropy, Gini index, clonality, richness, and the frequency of TCRs shared between repertoires. The public reads were reanalyzed by TCRdb: fastp trimming at Q25, MiXCR alignment, in-frame beta chains only. Under each unique CDR3 protein, matching rows form one entry showing the most common genes and DNA. TCRdb, rather than the study authors, made the V and J calls. This sample gives tens of thousands of distinct CDR3 sequences in total; under 9.5% of them show up just once. The ten largest clones represent 1% of the sample.

This specimen's time point label, interpreted: before trial treatment. Donors were enrolled in RACIN, a single-arm phase I dose-escalation trial in which nivolumab, ipilimumab, aspirin, low-dose cyclophosphamide and low-dose radiotherapy were combined. To be eligible, a patient needed to have an advanced solid tumor that was TIL-negative. This receptor was identified in a male donor with prostate cancer. This material consisted of PBMCs, taken before treatment.

This receptor has the CDR3 CASSLIFQETQYF. In nucleotides, the sequence is TGTGCCAGCAGCTTAATATTCCAAGAGACCCAGTACTTC. The V gene is TRBV11-2 and the J gene is TRBJ2-5; confidence is insufficient to name the D gene. From cysteine to phenylalanine, the CDR3 is 13 amino acids long. Kept here is only the CDR3 DNA, which spans 39 bases and is read in frame from base 1. Trimming costs V 2 bases and J 1 base, and their ends lie 5 bases apart. CDR1 SGHAT and CDR2 FQNNGV were looked up in the germline V gene.